The rows below give T cell receptor beta chains drawn from one sample of a study of read filtering for tumor transcriptome and immune sequencing. Each CDR3 protein is one row after TCRdb ran MiXCR on the reads. The sample holds more than 100,000 distinct CDR3 sequences; about 12% are singletons and the top ten take 7.5% to 10%. Sequenced sample: a population of CD138-negative cells sorted from bone marrow. These receptor sequences come from a donor at least 40 years old with multiple myeloma. CDR3s include the opening cysteine and the closing phenylalanine or tryptophan. D genes are given only for firm matches. For some rows the clone size is stated as once, few or many, or as a class when expanded; others skip it.

J gene: TRBJ2-5
D gene: TRBD1
clone size: many
V gene: TRBV13
CDR3 DNA: TGTGCCAGCAGCTCGGGACAGGGCGGAGAGACCCAGTACTTC
CDR3 protein: CASSSGQGGETQYF

J gene: TRBJ2-5
D gene: .
clone size: .
V gene: TRBV29-1
CDR3 DNA: TGCAGCGTTGGTAGAGGTTGGCAAGAGACCCAGTGCTTC
CDR3 protein: CSVGRGWQETQCF

J gene: TRBJ1-2
D gene: TRBD1
clone size: many
V gene: TRBV12-3/TRBV12-4
CDR3 DNA: TGTGCCAGCAGTTCCCACAGGGGGCAAGGTGGCTACACCTTC
CDR3 protein: CASSSHRGQGGYTF

J gene: TRBJ2-7
D gene: .
clone size: many
V gene: TRBV5-1
CDR3 DNA: TGCGCCAGCAGCTTGGTAGGAGACTACGAGCAGTACTTC
CDR3 protein: CASSLVGDYEQYF

J gene: TRBJ2-3
D gene: .
clone size: many
V gene: TRBV7-9
CDR3 DNA: TGTGCCAGCAGCTTCAAGCTGACATCAGATACGCAGTATTTT
CDR3 protein: CASSFKLTSDTQYF

J gene: TRBJ2-1
D gene: TRBD2
clone size: .
V gene: TRBV5-6
CDR3 DNA: TGTGCCAGCAGCCCGCCCCGACTAGCGGGAGGGCCTCTTATAGGGAATGAGCAGTTCTTC
CDR3 protein: CASSPPRLAGGPLIGNEQFF

J gene: TRBJ1-1
D gene: .
clone size: many
V gene: TRBV9
CDR3 DNA: TGTGCCAGCAGCGTAGACGGTCTTCAGACTGAAGCTTTCTTT
CDR3 protein: CASSVDGLQTEAFF

J gene: TRBJ2-4
D gene: .
clone size: many
V gene: TRBV6-1
CDR3 DNA: TGTGCCAGCAGTGACCTTCGACAGTCCAAAAACATTCAGTACTTC
CDR3 protein: CASSDLRQSKNIQYF

J gene: TRBJ2-2
D gene: .
clone size: many
V gene: TRBV12-5
CDR3 DNA: TGTGCTAGTGGTTCCTCGAATACCGGGGAGCTGTTTTTT
CDR3 protein: CASGSSNTGELFF

J gene: TRBJ2-1
D gene: TRBD2
clone size: .
V gene: TRBV6-6
CDR3 DNA: TGTGCCAGCGGCGCGTCCGGGACTAGCGGATACAATGAGCAGTTTTTC
CDR3 protein: CASGASGTSGYNEQFF

J gene: TRBJ2-2
D gene: TRBD1
clone size: many
V gene: TRBV11-2
CDR3 DNA: TGTGCCAGCAGCAAGGCCGGGACAGGGGGAACCGGGGAGCTGTTTTTT
CDR3 protein: CASSKAGTGGTGELFF

J gene: TRBJ2-3
D gene: TRBD1
clone size: many
V gene: TRBV7-2
CDR3 DNA: TGTGCCAGCAGCTTAGACAGGGGATCGACAGATACGCAGTATTTT
CDR3 protein: CASSLDRGSTDTQYF

J gene: TRBJ2-5
D gene: .
clone size: few
V gene: TRBV28
CDR3 DNA: TGTGCCAGCTACGCCGGGGCCGAGTCCCAGTACTTC
CDR3 protein: CASYAGAESQYF

J gene: TRBJ1-5
D gene: .
clone size: .
V gene: TRBV4-3
CDR3 DNA: TGCGCCAGCAGCCAAGAAGGCCCCCTGGGTGGGGCTCAGCCCCAGCATTTT
CDR3 protein: CASSQEGPLGGAQPQHF

J gene: TRBJ2-3
D gene: .
clone size: many
V gene: TRBV7-2
CDR3 DNA: TGTGCCAGCACGGCAGTCTCCTCCACAGATACGCAGTATTTT
CDR3 protein: CASTAVSSTDTQYF

J gene: TRBJ1-2
D gene: .
clone size: many
V gene: TRBV12-3/TRBV12-4
CDR3 DNA: TGTGCCAGCAGTTCCACAGGTTATGGCTACACCTTC
CDR3 protein: CASSSTGYGYTF

J gene: TRBJ1-5
D gene: TRBD1
clone size: .
V gene: TRBV19
CDR3 DNA: TGTGCCAGTAGTATAGAGGACAGGCCTTTAGCCTTGCAGCATTTT
CDR3 protein: CASSIEDRPLALQHF

J gene: TRBJ2-3
D gene: TRBD1
clone size: many
V gene: TRBV29-1
CDR3 DNA: TGCAGCGCGACAGGGGATGCAGATACGCAGTATTTT
CDR3 protein: CSATGDADTQYF

J gene: TRBJ2-7
D gene: .
clone size: many
V gene: TRBV5-1
CDR3 DNA: TGCGCCAGCAGCCGCGACGGGGGCGACTACGAGCAGTACTTC
CDR3 protein: CASSRDGGDYEQYF

J gene: TRBJ1-2
D gene: .
clone size: many
V gene: TRBV12-3/TRBV12-4
CDR3 DNA: TGTGCCAGCAGTCCCGGCCCGGTATCCTATGGCTACACCTTC
CDR3 protein: CASSPGPVSYGYTF